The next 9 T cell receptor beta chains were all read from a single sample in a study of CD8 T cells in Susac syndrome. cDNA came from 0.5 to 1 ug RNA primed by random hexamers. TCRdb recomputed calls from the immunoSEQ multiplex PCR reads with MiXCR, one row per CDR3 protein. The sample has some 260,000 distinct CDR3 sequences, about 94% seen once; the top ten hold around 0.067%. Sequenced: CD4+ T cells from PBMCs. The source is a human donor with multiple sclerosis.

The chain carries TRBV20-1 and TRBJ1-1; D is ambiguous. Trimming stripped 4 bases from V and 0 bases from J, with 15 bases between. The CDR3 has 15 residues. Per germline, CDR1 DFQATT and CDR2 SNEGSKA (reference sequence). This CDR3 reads CSAKMRMSVNTEAFF. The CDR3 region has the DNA TGCAGTGCTAAGATGAGGATGTCGGTGAACACTGAAGCTTTCTTT.

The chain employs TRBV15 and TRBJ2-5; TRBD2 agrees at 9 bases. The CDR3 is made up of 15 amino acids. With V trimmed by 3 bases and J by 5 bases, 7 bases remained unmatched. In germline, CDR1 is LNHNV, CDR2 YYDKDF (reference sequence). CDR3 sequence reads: CATSSVGLAGETQYF. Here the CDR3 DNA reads TGTGCCACCAGCAGTGTGGGACTAGCTGGCGAGACCCAGTACTTC.

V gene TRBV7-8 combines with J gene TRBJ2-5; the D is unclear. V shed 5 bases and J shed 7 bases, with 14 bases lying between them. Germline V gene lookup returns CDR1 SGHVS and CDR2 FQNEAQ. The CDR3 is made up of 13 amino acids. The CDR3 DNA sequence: TGTGCCAGCAGCACCGACCGGACGGGGACCCAGTACTTC. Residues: CASSTDRTGTQYF.

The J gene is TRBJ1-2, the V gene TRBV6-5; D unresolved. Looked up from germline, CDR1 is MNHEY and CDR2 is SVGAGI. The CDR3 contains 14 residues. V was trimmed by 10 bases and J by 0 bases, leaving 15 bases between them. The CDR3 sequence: CATSKAAPNYGYTF. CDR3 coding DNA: TGTGCCACCTCAAAGGCGGCACCTAACTATGGCTACACCTTC.

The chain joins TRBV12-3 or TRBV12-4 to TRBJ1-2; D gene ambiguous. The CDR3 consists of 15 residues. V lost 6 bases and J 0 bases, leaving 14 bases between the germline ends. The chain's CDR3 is CASSRAGRTNYGYTF. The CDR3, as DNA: TGTGCCAGCAGCCGGGCAGGAAGAACTAACTATGGCTACACCTTC.

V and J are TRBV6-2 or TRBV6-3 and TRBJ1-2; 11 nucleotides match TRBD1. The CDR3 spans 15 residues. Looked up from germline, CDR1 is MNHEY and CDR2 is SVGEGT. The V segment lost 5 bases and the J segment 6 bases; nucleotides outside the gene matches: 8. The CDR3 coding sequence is TGTGCCAGCAGTCCTTGGACAGGGGGCGGAGATGGCTACACCTTC. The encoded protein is CASSPWTGGGDGYTF.

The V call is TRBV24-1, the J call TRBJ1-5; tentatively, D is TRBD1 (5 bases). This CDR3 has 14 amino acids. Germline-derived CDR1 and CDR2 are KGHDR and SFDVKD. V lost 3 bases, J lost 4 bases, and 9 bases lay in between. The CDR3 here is CATSDPGENQPQHF. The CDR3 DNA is TGTGCCACCAGTGATCCGGGGGAGAATCAGCCCCAGCATTTT.

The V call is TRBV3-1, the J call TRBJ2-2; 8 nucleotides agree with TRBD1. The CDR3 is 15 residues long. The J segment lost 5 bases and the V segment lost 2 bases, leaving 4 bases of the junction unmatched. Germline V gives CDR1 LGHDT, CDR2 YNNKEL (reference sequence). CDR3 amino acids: CASSQPDRVTGELFF. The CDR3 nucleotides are TGTGCCAGCAGCCAACCGGACAGGGTGACCGGGGAGCTGTTTTTT.

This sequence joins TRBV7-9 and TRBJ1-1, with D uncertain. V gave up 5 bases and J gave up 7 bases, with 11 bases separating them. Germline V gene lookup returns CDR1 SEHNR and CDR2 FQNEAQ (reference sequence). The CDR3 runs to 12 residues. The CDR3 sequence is CASSRAGLEAFF. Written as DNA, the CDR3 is TGTGCCAGCAGCCGCGCCGGGCTTGAAGCTTTCTTT.